The clone carrying this TCR beta chain was counted only a few times. Its ends do not fully match the called genes, so a read error is possible. These data belong to a study of blood T cell repertoires in COVID-19. This CDR3 comprises 16 residues. Germline V gene data show CDR1 as MNHEY and CDR2 as SVGAGI. Here immunoSEQ multiplex PCR was the method, and the copy in TCRdb shows in-frame clones only, minus some. The sample shows roughly 120,000 clones, around 77% of them seen only once. This chain connects TRBV6-5 to TRBJ1-1; 7 bases map to TRBD1. Material for sequencing was peripheral blood. The origin of this receptor is a human donor in a cohort sampled during active COVID-19. The DNA of the CDR3 is TGTGCCAGCATTTACCTCAGGGGACAGAGGAACACTGAAGCTTTCTTT. Amino acid sequence: CASIYLRGQRNTEAFF.